Below, 18 T cell receptor beta chains from the same sample are listed, as sequenced in a study of T cell repertoires in cytomegalovirus infection. Using its own MiXCR run on the reads, TCRdb lists one record per CDR3 protein. The top ten clones hold about 13% of a sample with fewer than 550,000 distinct CDR3 sequences, about a quarter of them seen once. The sample comprised PBMCs. The receptors derive from a human donor in good health (CMV status not recorded). Some clones in this sample may be carry-over from other donors' samples.

There are a few counts of this clonotype. The chain carries TRBV2 and TRBJ2-1; 7 bases agree with TRBD1. The ends lost 7 bases at V and 0 bases at J; junction bases unmatched: 3. The CDR3 length is 14 residues. The V gene's germline CDR1 is SNHLY and CDR2 FYNNEI. As DNA, the CDR3 is TGTGCCAGCACTACAGGGGACTCCTACAATGAGCAGTTCTTC. Its translation: CASTTGDSYNEQFF.

Turning to this clonotype: This may be a read error: a much more frequent sequence differs by one nucleotide. The chain employs TRBV6-6 and TRBJ2-1, with 9 bases that match TRBD2. The CDR3 contains 15 residues. J gave up 0 bases and V 5 bases, and 2 bases lay outside the gene matches. Germline values: CDR1 MNHNY, CDR2 SVGAGI (reference sequence). CDR3 region: CASSIAGVSYNEQFF. The CDR3 DNA reads as TGTGCCAGCAGTATAGCGGGAGTCTCCTACAATGAGCAGTTCTTC.

The genes are TRBV11-3 and TRBJ1-2; D is undetermined. The V gene's germline CDR1 is SGHNT and CDR2 YENEEA. Trimming took 5 bases from V and 8 from J, leaving 15 bases between them. The CDR3 extends over 13 amino acids. The chain's CDR3 is CASSRGFSGGYTF. The CDR3 DNA sequence: TGTGCCAGCAGCCGAGGGTTTTCGGGCGGCTACACCTTC. The full variable domain, with the rest looked up from reference TRBV11-3 and TRBJ1-2, is EAGVVQSPRYKIIEKKQPVAFWCNPISGHNTLYWYLQNLGQGPELLIRYENEEAVDDSQLPKDRFSAERLKGVDSTLKIQPAELGDSAVYLCASSRGFSGGYTFGSGTRLTVV.

This chain joins TRBV12-3 or TRBV12-4 and TRBJ2-6; TRBD2 matches at 14 bases. The CDR3 is 19 residues long. The J segment lost 4 bases and the V segment lost 2 bases, leaving 7 bases of the junction unmatched. CDR3 in amino acids: CASSLLGLAGEAGANVLTF. CDR3 nucleotides: TGTGCCAGCAGTTTACTGGGACTAGCGGGAGAGGCAGGGGCCAACGTCCTGACTTTC.

The rearrangement links TRBV4-3 to TRBJ1-2; D gene ambiguous. There are 14 residues in the CDR3. From germline, CDR1 is LGHNA and CDR2 YSLEER. Between the trimmed V and J ends, which lost 0 bases and 3 bases, there was a span of 8 bases. CDR3 nucleotides: TGCGCCAGCAGCCAAGATCAGGACTACTATGGCTACACCTTC. Translated, it gives CASSQDQDYYGYTF.

The chain recombines TRBV5-1 with TRBJ2-1; a weak D match, TRBD2 (5 bases). This CDR3 comprises 14 residues. V lost 0 bases and J 7 bases, leaving 11 bases between the germline ends. The germline V gene encodes CDR1 SGHRS and CDR2 YFSETQ. The CDR3 DNA reads TGCGCCAGCAGCTTGGAAGGGCGGGTTAATGAGCAGTTCTTC. Translation: CASSLEGRVNEQFF.

This chain links TRBV4-1 with TRBJ1-5, with 7 bases lining up with TRBD1. With 2 bases clipped from V and 5 bases from J, the junction kept 9 bases outside the gene matches. This CDR3 is built from 16 residues. Germline assignment: CDR1 MGHRA and CDR2 YSYEKL. This chain's CDR3 is CASSQRDRAFDQPQHF. The CDR3 DNA follows: TGCGCCAGCAGCCAACGAGACAGGGCTTTCGATCAGCCCCAGCATTTT.

This clonotype has only a few counts. The chain is built from TRBV28 and TRBJ1-2; TRBD1 might be the D (5 bases). Trimming left V 4 bases short and J 4 bases short, with 22 bases between. The CDR3 has 17 amino acids. Germline CDR1 is MDHEN and CDR2 is SYDVKM. The CDR3 region has the DNA TGTGCCAGCAGTTCCAGACCCACAGGCGTCTTGGGCTATGGCTACACCTTC. Its translation: CASSSRPTGVLGYGYTF.

This clonotype was counted a few times. The chain carries TRBV12-3 or TRBV12-4 and TRBJ1-6, with a weak D call TRBD1 (6 bases). CDR3 length: 14 residues. Trimming took 3 bases from V and 7 from J, leaving 10 bases between them. The CDR3 DNA sequence: TGTGCCAGCAGTTTCCCAGGGGACAATTCACCCCTCCACTTT. It codes for CASSFPGDNSPLHF.

The chain links TRBV27 to TRBJ2-7, with TRBD1 as a possible D gene (5 bases). V gave up 6 bases and J gave up 4 bases, with 13 bases separating them. CDR3 size: 13 residues. The germline gives CDR1 MNHEY, CDR2 SMNVEV (reference sequence). The CDR3 nucleotides read TGTGCCAGCAGCCAGGGCCTTTTATACGAGCAGTACGTC. It translates to CASSQGLLYEQYV.

This clonotype was picked up a small number of times. The chain combines TRBV7-3 with TRBJ1-1; TRBD1 might be the D (5 bases). This CDR3 comprises 16 residues. Germline CDR1 SGHTA, CDR2 FQGTGA. V lost 1 base to trimming and J lost 0 bases, with 12 bases between them. The CDR3 reads CASSLNPGTVNTEAFF. As DNA, the CDR3 is TGTGCCAGCAGCTTAAACCCCGGGACGGTGAACACTGAAGCTTTCTTT.

There are a few counts of this clonotype. This chain links TRBV6-5 with TRBJ1-3; D is undetermined. There are 14 residues in the CDR3. Germline V CDR1 and CDR2: MNHEY, SVGAGI. Trimming pared 6 bases from V and 2 bases from J, leaving 11 bases between. The CDR3 is CASRPGITGNTIYF. CDR3 in DNA: TGTGCCAGCAGGCCCGGGATTACTGGAAACACCATATATTTT.

The chain links TRBV28 to TRBJ2-1, with 7 nucleotides matching TRBD2. The CDR3 runs 13 residues. Germline CDR1 reads MDHEN; CDR2 reads SYDVKM. V was clipped by 6 bases and J by 5 bases; unmatched bases: 4. The CDR3 region is CASRGLPDNEQFF. The CDR3 coding sequence is TGTGCCAGCAGGGGACTACCAGACAATGAGCAGTTCTTC.

V is TRBV4-3 and J is TRBJ2-1; 7 positions agree with TRBD2. Trimming took 4 bases from V and 7 from J; bases not matched to a gene: 16. The CDR3 length is 17 residues. The germline gives CDR1 LGHNA, CDR2 YSLEER. CDR3 protein: CASSLGAGLLGRNEQFF. The CDR3 DNA follows: TGCGCCAGCAGCCTCGGAGCGGGACTCTTGGGGAGGAATGAGCAGTTCTTC.

Many counts were recorded for this clonotype. This chain joins TRBV7-6 and TRBJ2-7, with 9 bases that match TRBD1. The CDR3 has 14 amino acids. The trim removed 5 bases at V and 6 bases at J, leaving 8 bases unmatched. Germline assignment: CDR1 SGHVS and CDR2 FNYEAQ. CDR3: CASSTSGTGPEQYF. Written as DNA, the CDR3 is TGTGCCAGCAGCACCTCCGGGACAGGGCCCGAGCAGTACTTC.

The V call is TRBV30, the J call TRBJ1-1; the D is unclear. CDR1 is GTSNPN, CDR2 SVGIG, per germline (reference sequence). The CDR3 is 13 amino acids. The V and J ends lost 1 base and 1 base respectively, with 7 bases between them. CDR3 region: CAWSGDSNTEAFF. CDR3 nucleotides: TGTGCCTGGAGTGGGGATTCGAACACTGAAGCTTTCTTT.

The V call is TRBV10-3, the J call TRBJ1-2, with no clear D. The germline gives CDR1 ENHRY, CDR2 SYGVKD. The CDR3 totals 13 residues. With 0 bases removed from V and 8 bases from J, the gap between germline ends came to 10 bases. CDR3 sequence: CAISESTLHGYTF. Written as DNA, the CDR3 is TGTGCCATCAGTGAGTCGACATTACACGGCTACACCTTC.

The J gene is TRBJ1-5, the V gene TRBV7-6; TRBD1 agrees at 8 bases. Germline V gives CDR1 SGHVS, CDR2 FNYEAQ. The CDR3 extends over 15 amino acids. The ends lost 4 bases at V and 3 bases at J; junction bases unmatched: 5. DNA for the CDR3: TGTGCCAGCAGCTATGGACAGGGTTTCAATCAGCCCCAGCATTTT. Amino acid sequence: CASSYGQGFNQPQHF.